The clone carrying this T cell receptor (beta chain) has just a few counts. No antigen is known for it. With iRepertoire HTBI primers and Arm-PCR of CDR3 regions, TCR beta libraries were built. TCRdb used MiXCR to reprocess the multiplex PCR reads, holding one entry per CDR3 protein. The table includes fewer than 650,000 distinct CDR3 sequences, less than 20% detected once. The record originates from a study of regulatory T cells in long-lasting Graves disease. Study conclusions and caveats: Less diverse TCR repertoires were seen in persistent Graves' patients than in newly diagnosed ones. With persistent disease, TRBV28, TRBJ1-2 and TRBJ2-5 were the favored segments.

This sample's time point: newly diagnosed GD, antithyroid drugs for less than 3 months. The TCR library was made from RNA extracted from PBMCs. From each patient, around 9 milliliters of peripheral blood was drawn and collected into an EDTA anticoagulant tube. The CDR3 consists of 12 residues. Per the germline V gene, CDR1 is SQVTM and CDR2 is ANQGSEA. The V and J ends lost 6 bases and 4 bases respectively, with 9 bases between them. These data also formed part of another study, on T cells in Graves' hyperthyroidism and ophthalmopathy.

V gene TRBV29-1 combines with J gene TRBJ2-2; the D is unclear. The TCR was taken from a woman aged 25 to 45 with Graves disease. Specimen: peripheral blood mononuclear cells (PBMCs), collected at new diagnosis, from a patient treated with antithyroid drugs. Written as DNA, the CDR3 is TGCAGCGTCCTCGAAGGCACCGGGGAGCTGTTTTTT. It codes for CSVLEGTGELFF.